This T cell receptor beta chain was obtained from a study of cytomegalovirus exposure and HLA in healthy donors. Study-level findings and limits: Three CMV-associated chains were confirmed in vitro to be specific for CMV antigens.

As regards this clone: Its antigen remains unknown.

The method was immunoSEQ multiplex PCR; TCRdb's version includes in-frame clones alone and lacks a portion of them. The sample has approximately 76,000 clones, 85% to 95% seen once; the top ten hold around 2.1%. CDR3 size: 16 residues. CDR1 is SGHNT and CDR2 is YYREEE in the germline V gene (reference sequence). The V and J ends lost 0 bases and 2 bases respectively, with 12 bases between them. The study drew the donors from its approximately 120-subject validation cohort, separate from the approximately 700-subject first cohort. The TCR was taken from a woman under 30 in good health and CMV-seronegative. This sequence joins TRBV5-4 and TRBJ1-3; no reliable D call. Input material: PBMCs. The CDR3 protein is CASSLGAAGTGNTIYF. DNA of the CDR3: TGTGCCAGCAGCTTGGGAGCTGCGGGGACTGGAAACACCATATATTTT.